Shown below are 9 T cell receptor beta chains from a single sample sequenced in a study of OX40 agonist ivuxolimab in advanced cancers. The library relied on the immunoSEQ multiplex PCR assay. TCRdb carries this immuneACCESS record with in-frame sequences only. Its versions omit some clonotypes, under half of them owing to an unresolved V gene in the studies checked, with the rest unexplained. The table for this sample lists tens of thousands of clones; 94% of them were counted only once. Of the sample, around 10% falls within the top ten clones. Material: CD4+ or CD8+ T cells sorted from blood, obtained in a trial of the OX40 agonist ivuxolimab. These receptors were collected from an adult with an advanced solid tumor such as melanoma, head and neck, liver or kidney cancer.

J is TRBJ2-2 and V is TRBV4-1; TRBD1 matches at 9 bases. CDR1 and CDR2 (germline): MGHRA, YSYEKL. The CDR3 has 16 residues. Trimming removed 3 bases from V and 2 bases from J; junction bases left unmatched: 4. CDR3 sequence (DNA): TGCGCCAGCAGCCACCCGGGACAGGGCAACACCGGGGAGCTGTTTTTT. This translates into CASSHPGQGNTGELFF.

V usage is TRBV9 and J usage is TRBJ2-1, with 10 positions matching TRBD2. Germline assignment: CDR1 SGDLS and CDR2 YYNGEE. The CDR3 runs 15 residues. V lost 3 bases and J lost 4; bases outside the gene matches: 4. The CDR3 nucleotides are TGTGCCAGCAGCGGTCTAGCGGGAGATTACAATGAGCAGTTCTTC. It codes for CASSGLAGDYNEQFF.

The V and J genes are TRBV13 and TRBJ1-2; D remains ambiguous. Germline-derived CDR1 and CDR2 are PRHDT and FYEKMQ (reference sequence). Trimming took 5 bases from V and 7 from J, leaving 17 bases between them. CDR3 size: 14 residues. The CDR3 spells CASSPGGGSSGYTF. The CDR3 DNA reads TGTGCCAGCAGCCCCGGAGGCGGGTCCTCTGGCTACACCTTC.

V gene TRBV28 combines with J gene TRBJ1-2, with 10 bases that match TRBD1. This CDR3 has 15 residues. V was clipped by 5 bases and J by 6 bases; unmatched bases: 9. Looked up from germline, CDR1 is MDHEN and CDR2 is SYDVKM. The DNA for the CDR3 is TGTGCCAGCAGTCCACACCCCGGGACAGGGGATGGCTACACCTTC. This codes for CASSPHPGTGDGYTF.

This clone occurred once. A read error is possible here, since a much larger clone lies one base away. This chain links TRBV5-6 with TRBJ2-7; D call uncertain. The CDR3 is 11 amino acids. Germline lookup yields CDR1 SGHDT and CDR2 YYEEEE. V was pared by 0 bases and J by 3 bases, with 1 base between. The CDR3 here is CASSLGYEQYF. The CDR3 nucleotides read TGTGCCAGCAGCTTGGGCTACGAGCAGTACTTC.

This chain uses TRBV9 with TRBJ2-4; no clear D gene. Trimming took 2 bases from V and 5 from J, leaving 11 bases between them. This CDR3 contains 14 residues. Germline V lookup: CDR1 SGDLS, CDR2 YYNGEE. The CDR3 DNA is TGTGCCAGCAGCGTTTCGGACGGAGAAAACATTCAGTACTTC. Residues: CASSVSDGENIQYF.

The chain recombines TRBV9 with TRBJ2-1; 9 bases map to TRBD2. J gave up 2 bases and V 4 bases, and 7 bases lay outside the gene matches. The germline V gene encodes CDR1 SGDLS and CDR2 YYNGEE. This CDR3 comprises 16 residues. Here the CDR3 DNA reads TGTGCCAGCAGCCCCCTGACTAGCGGAGCCTACAATGAGCAGTTCTTC. Translating gives CASSPLTSGAYNEQFF.

The chain uses TRBV25-1 and TRBJ1-4; TRBD1 agrees at 7 bases. V shed 6 bases, J shed 2 bases, and the junction held 3 bases outside the gene matches. Germline CDR1 reads MGHDK; CDR2 reads SYGVNS. The CDR3 is 14 amino acids. CDR3 sequence reads: CASREQGTNEKLFF. CDR3 in DNA: TGTGCCAGCAGAGAACAGGGGACTAATGAAAAACTGTTTTTT. The variable domain in full, completed from reference TRBV25-1 and TRBJ1-4, reads EADIYQTPRYLVIGTGKKITLECSQTMGHDKMYWYQQDPGMELHLIHYSYGVNSTEKGDLSSESTVSRIRTEHFPLTLESARPSHTSQYLCASREQGTNEKLFFGSGTQLSVL.

The rearrangement links TRBV6-5 to TRBJ2-5, with TRBD2 matching over 12 bases. The J call may be mistaken, given a closer DNA end match to TRBJ2-7. The CDR3 runs to 15 residues. Germline values: CDR1 MNHEY, CDR2 SVGAGI. The CDR3 protein is CASSKGLAGYNEQYF. The CDR3 DNA reads as TGTGCCAGCAGTAAAGGACTAGCGGGATATAACGAGCAGTACTTC.